The 5 T cell receptor beta chains given below trace back to one sample, sequenced in a study of cytomegalovirus exposure and HLA in healthy donors. PCR used 60 Vbeta primers and 13 Jbeta primers. TCRdb's table, derived via immunoSEQ multiplex PCR, lists solely in-frame clones and lacks some. The table includes about 160,000 clones, approximately 76% detected once. The sample comprised PBMCs. The source is a man between 60 and 75 years old in good health and CMV-seronegative.

This sequence joins TRBV28 and TRBJ2-7, with 7 bases fitting TRBD1. Germline CDR1 reads MDHEN; CDR2 reads SYDVKM. The ends lost 4 bases at V and 2 bases at J; junction bases unmatched: 5. The CDR3 consists of 14 residues. CDR3 DNA sequence: TGTGCCAGCAGTTATCAGGGGGAGACCTACGAGCAGTACTTC. Its translation is CASSYQGETYEQYF.

CDR3 residues: CASSLVPTSGGVGELFF. The CDR3 DNA reads as TGTGCCAGCAGCTTAGTCCCAACTAGCGGGGGTGTCGGGGAGCTGTTTTTT. The chain is built from TRBV7-7 and TRBJ2-2, with TRBD2 matching over 11 bases. The V segment lost 1 base and the J segment 7 bases; nucleotides outside the gene matches: 8. The CDR3 sequence is 17 residues long. CDR1 and CDR2 from the germline V gene are SSHAT and FNYEAQ (reference sequence).

The chain joins TRBV6-5 to TRBJ2-2; D gene unclear. The CDR3 contains 14 residues. Germline loops: CDR1 MNHEY, CDR2 SVGAGI. V shed 8 bases and J shed 1 base, with 11 bases lying between them. The chain's CDR3 is CASSPPVNTGELFF. DNA for the CDR3: TGTGCCAGCTCCCCCCCCGTGAACACCGGGGAGCTGTTTTTT.

The CDR3 region is CASRPGLPHEQYF. DNA for the CDR3: TGTGCCAGCAGACCGGGACTCCCCCACGAGCAGTACTTC. This sequence joins TRBV28 and TRBJ2-7; D perhaps matches TRBD2 (6 bases). In germline, CDR1 is MDHEN, CDR2 SYDVKM. The CDR3 totals 13 residues. V was clipped by 6 bases and J by 5 bases, with 14 bases between them.

This clone showed up just once. The rearrangement joins TRBV28 to TRBJ2-7, with 9 bases identical to TRBD1. The trim removed 6 bases at V and 4 bases at J, leaving 7 bases unmatched. The CDR3 covers 14 residues. The germline gives CDR1 MDHEN, CDR2 SYDVKM. CDR3 residues: CASRTTGGSYEQYF. The DNA of the CDR3 is TGTGCCAGCAGAACTACAGGGGGCTCGTACGAGCAGTACTTC.